This T cell receptor beta chain was identified in a study of tumor and adjacent non-tumor tissue in lung cancer. At the level of the study: The cohort had 12 to 13 adenocarcinoma, 2 squamous cell and 1 small cell patients.

CDR1 is SQVTM, CDR2 ANQGSEA, per germline. The CDR3 runs to 19 residues. A few counts support this clonotype. Being one base from a much bigger clone, this may be a read error. Three rounds of nested PCR, following a modified ARM-PCR protocol, produced the TCRbeta library. Each CDR3 protein is one row after TCRdb ran MiXCR on the multiplex PCR reads. The table includes 60,000 or so distinct CDR3 sequences, around two thirds detected once. RNA was extracted from bulk tissue without any cell sorting. Distant lung tissue was collected more than 3 cm away from the tumor edge. Sequencing was carried out using distant non-tumor lung tissue. The source of this sequence is a man aged 70-80 years with non-small cell lung cancer. The chain uses TRBV29-1 and TRBJ2-3; 12 bases are shared with TRBD2. CDR3 protein: CSGRLRSSGRGWVTGTQYF. The CDR3 nucleotides read TGCAGCGGCCGACTGAGGTCTAGCGGGAGGGGTTGGGTAACAGGTACGCAGTATTTT.